The clone carrying this T cell receptor beta chain has only a few counts. Its antigen is unknown. Germline V gene sequence: CDR1 SGHDT, CDR2 YYEEEE. V shed 4 bases and J shed 4 bases, with 18 bases lying between them. The CDR3 is 16 amino acids. This entry comes from a study of siplizumab effects on memory and regulatory T cells. Study findings and constraints: Apparently more diverse than memory cells, naive T cells also seemed major alloresponse contributors.

Clones were read by immunoSEQ multiplex PCR, and TCRdb kept only the in-frame ones, dropping some. The table includes 85,000 to 95,000 clones, 94% detected once. The origin of this receptor is a human donor in good health. The chain employs TRBV5-6 and TRBJ1-3; D is perhaps TRBD1 (6 bases). Source material: non-Treg CD4+ T cells sorted from blood. DNA for the CDR3: TGTGCCAGCAGCACCCGGACAGAGCTGGTGGGAAACACCATATATTTT. Protein: CASSTRTELVGNTIYF.